This entry features one T cell receptor (beta chain) sequence. The antigen remains unidentified. The CDR3 runs 15 residues. Trimming took 4 bases from V and 0 from J, leaving 10 bases between them. Germline assignment: CDR1 MDHEN and CDR2 SYDVKM. Sequenced by immunoSEQ multiplex PCR; TCRdb stores in-frame clones only, minus some. The sample comprises 80,000 to 95,000 clones, roughly four fifths of which are singletons, and 0.75% to 0.95% rests with the top ten. Those patients who had chemo-refractory metastatic non-small-cell lung cancer were given focal radiation along with CTLA-4 blockade through ipilimumab. The data were obtained in a study of radiotherapy plus CTLA-4 blockade in lung cancer. Study observations and caveats: It was early blood T cell clone dynamics, with interferon-beta, that reportedly best predicted response. Radiotherapy was combined with ipilimumab, and tumor-derived TCR clones then expanded in blood.

The TCR originated in a human donor with non-small cell lung cancer who had stable disease on radiotherapy plus ipilimumab. The material was peripheral blood, obtained from a patient treated with radiotherapy plus ipilimumab. V and J are TRBV28 and TRBJ1-3; D gene uncertain. The CDR3 DNA reads TGTGCCAGCAGTTCCCCCGCTATCTCTGGAAACACCATATATTTT. It codes for CASSSPAISGNTIYF.